These T cell receptor beta chains were read from a single sample in a study of T cell changes during pregnancy in multiple sclerosis. Produced via immunoSEQ multiplex PCR; TCRdb's table is partial and in-frame only. The table shows 90,000 to 100,000 clones, with about 91% occurring only once. The material sequenced was peripheral blood, taken after pregnancy. The receptors were sampled from a female donor in good health, enrolled as a control in a pregnancy study. Both conserved end residues are part of each CDR3. A D gene is named only where the DNA matches it firmly. Size is omitted from some rows. Given values are once, few, many or a class for expanded clones.

cdr3_nt cdr3_aa j_call d_call cdr3_length v_call clone_size
TGTGCCATCAAAGATCAACTCCCCTACAATGAGCAGTTCTTC CAIKDQLPYNEQFF TRBJ2-1 . 14 TRBV10-3 .
TGTGCCAGCAGCGCCCACTCACAGGGATCATCCTACGAGCAGTACTTC CASSAHSQGSSYEQYF TRBJ2-7 . 16 TRBV7-8 .
TGTGCCATCAGTGAGACAGGGCCGGCCTCTGGAAACACCATATATTTT CAISETGPASGNTIYF TRBJ1-3 . 16 TRBV10-3 .
TGTGCCAGCAGCTTCATGGCTGGAGTCGGGGAGACCCAGTACTTC CASSFMAGVGETQYF TRBJ2-5 . 15 TRBV7-8 .
TGTGCCACCTCCATAAGCGGGGACAGGGGGTTCTTC CATSISGDRGFF TRBJ2-1 TRBD1 12 TRBV28 .
TGTGCCAGCAGCTCAGAACGGACAGCTGGAAACACCATATATTTT CASSSERTAGNTIYF TRBJ1-3 . 15 TRBV7-9 .
TGTGCTGTCGGGGAGTTAGCCAAAAACATTCAGTACTTC CAVGELAKNIQYF TRBJ2-4 . 13 TRBV2 .
TGCGCCAGCAGCCCAAGGAGGGTGGGGTCGACCTACGAGCAGTACTTC CASSPRRVGSTYEQYF TRBJ2-7 . 16 TRBV5-1 once
TGTGCCAGCAGGGACAGGGCTAAGTATCCCGGGGAGCTGTTTTTT CASRDRAKYPGELFF TRBJ2-2 TRBD1 15 TRBV6-1 .
TGTGCCAGCAGTCGACGGGGTAGTCCCTACGAGCAGTACTTC CASSRRGSPYEQYF TRBJ2-7 . 14 TRBV28 .
TGTGCCAGCAGCGTACAGGGCAATGAGCAGTTCTTC CASSVQGNEQFF TRBJ2-1 . 12 TRBV9 .
TGTGCCAGCAGTTTAGTGGGGGCTGGGGACTATGGCTACACCTTC CASSLVGAGDYGYTF TRBJ1-2 . 15 TRBV27 .
TGTGCCAGCAGTTCTTTAGCGGGAGGGCCGAATGAGCAGTTCTTC CASSSLAGGPNEQFF TRBJ2-1 TRBD2 15 TRBV6-6 .
TGCATTAGCGGGGAGAACACTGAAGCTTTCTTT CISGENTEAFF TRBJ1-1 . 11 TRBV20-1 few
TGCGCCAGCAGCTCCGCCGGGACAGGGAACCGTGGCTACACCTTC CASSSAGTGNRGYTF TRBJ1-2 TRBD1 15 TRBV5-1 .
TGTGCCAGCAGCAAAGGGGACAGGATGGTTGAGACCCAGTACTTC CASSKGDRMVETQYF TRBJ2-5 TRBD1 15 TRBV14 once
TGTGCCAGGGGGACCCGACTAGGCCGGGGACAGTTCTTC CARGTRLGRGQFF TRBJ2-1 . 13 TRBV2 .
TGTGCCAGCAGTTACTACACTCAGGGTGAGCAGTTCTTC CASSYYTQGEQFF TRBJ2-1 . 13 TRBV6-5 few
TGTGCCATCAGTGTCTATAAGGGGCCCTACGAGCAGTACTTC CAISVYKGPYEQYF TRBJ2-7 . 14 TRBV10-3 .
TGCAGCGTTCATGTCGGGTACTCTGGAAACACCATATATTTT CSVHVGYSGNTIYF TRBJ1-3 . 14 TRBV29-1 .
TGTGCCAGCAGCGGGGGGGCTCGAGAGACCCAGTACTTC CASSGGARETQYF TRBJ2-5 TRBD2 13 TRBV28 .
TGTGCCAGCAGTTACCAAACCCACAGGGAATTCTATGGCTACACCTTC CASSYQTHREFYGYTF TRBJ1-2 . 16 TRBV6-4 .
TGTGCCAGCAGTAGCCCAGACAGCCCTGGGGCCAACGTCCTGACTTTC CASSSPDSPGANVLTF TRBJ2-6 . 16 TRBV27 .
TGTGCCAGCAGCTTAACAGGAGAGAATTCACCCCTCCACTTT CASSLTGENSPLHF TRBJ1-6 . 14 TRBV13 .
TGTGCCAGCAGCGTAGGGCTTAGGAGGAGGGGGGGCTATCCCTACAATGAGCAGTTCTTC CASSVGLRRRGGYPYNEQFF TRBJ2-1 . 20 TRBV9 .
TGTGCCAGCAGAACCCCGCGGAACACTGAAGCTTTCTTT CASRTPRNTEAFF TRBJ1-1 . 13 TRBV2 .